Below are 8 T cell receptor beta chains sequenced from a single sample in a study of T-cell memory formation after mild COVID-19. TCRdb recomputed calls from the 5' RACE reads with MiXCR, one row per CDR3 protein. The data show about 190,000 distinct CDR3 sequences, with 20% to 25% seen just once and about 21% held by the top ten. The material sequenced was PBMCs or a T cell subset sorted from them (not recorded which). These receptors came from an adult woman who had mild COVID-19 (a few samples of this study predate the infection). Cell type and time point are not known.

V and J are TRBV24-1 and TRBJ2-5; D is uncertain. CDR1 and CDR2 from the germline V gene are KGHDR and SFDVKD. The CDR3 has 13 amino acids. V was trimmed by 7 bases and J by 2 bases, leaving 10 bases between them. CDR3 in amino acids: CATRNRYQETQYF. DNA of the CDR3: TGTGCCACCAGAAACCGATATCAAGAGACCCAGTACTTC.

The V and J genes are TRBV27 and TRBJ2-1; TRBD2 agrees at 12 bases. With V trimmed by 5 bases and J by 4 bases, 9 bases remained unmatched. Germline CDR1 reads MNHEY; CDR2 reads SMNVEV (reference sequence). This CDR3 is built from 17 residues. The DNA of the CDR3 is TGTGCCAGCAGTACCTCCGGACTAGCGGGGTCTTACAATGAGCAGTTCTTC. This encodes CASSTSGLAGSYNEQFF.

This chain uses TRBV23-1 with TRBJ2-1, with 8 nucleotides matching TRBD1. TRBV23-1 is labeled an ORF, and its function is uncertain. The V segment lost 5 bases and the J segment 0 bases; nucleotides outside the gene matches: 6. The CDR3 sequence is 16 residues long. CDR3 DNA sequence: TGCGCCAGCAGTTATTACAGGGGGAACTCCTACAATGAGCAGTTCTTC. Protein product: CASSYYRGNSYNEQFF.

This chain joins TRBV2 and TRBJ1-1, with D perhaps TRBD1 (5 bases). Germline V CDR1 and CDR2: SNHLY, FYNNEI. This CDR3 comprises 13 residues. V lost 7 bases and J 0 bases, leaving 9 bases between the germline ends. The CDR3 loop is CASTTDMNTEAFF. CDR3 DNA sequence: TGTGCCAGCACTACGGACATGAACACTGAAGCTTTCTTT. Looking up the rest from reference TRBV2 and TRBJ1-1 gives the full variable domain: EPEVTQTPSHQVTQMGQEVILRCVPISNHLYFYWYRQILGQKVEFLVSFYNNEISEKSEIFDDQFSVERPDGSNFTLKIRSTKLEDSAMYFCASTTDMNTEAFFGQGTRLTVV.

The chain joins TRBV29-1 to TRBJ1-1; 7 bases map to TRBD1. The germline V gene has CDR1 SQVTM and CDR2 ANQGSEA. The CDR3 extends over 13 amino acids. Trimming removed 7 bases from V and 2 bases from J; junction bases left unmatched: 7. CDR3 in DNA: TGCAGCGGGGGGACAGAGACAAACACTGAAGCTTTCTTT. It translates to CSGGTETNTEAFF.

This clonotype appeared many times. The rearrangement links TRBV20-1 to TRBJ2-5, with D possibly being TRBD1 (5 bases). The CDR3 covers 12 residues. Germline CDR1 reads DFQATT; CDR2 reads SNEGSKA (reference sequence). Trimming took 6 bases from V and 5 from J, leaving 13 bases between them. Written as DNA, the CDR3 is TGCAGTGCCGGTGGAGCAGGGGAGACCCAGTACTTC. Encoded protein: CSAGGAGETQYF.

This clonotype occurred a few times. The genes are TRBV21-1 and TRBJ2-3; TRBD1 is the table's D call, not checked against the DNA. TRBV21-1 is recorded as a pseudogene. The CDR3 has 16 amino acids. CDR3 region: CASSKGLGTGTDTQYF. For the CDR3, the DNA is TGTGCCAGCAGCAAAGGTTTAGGGACAGGCACAGATACGCAGTATTTT.

The CDR3 sequence: CASSPPLPGGFGNTIYF. The CDR3 DNA reads TGTGCCAGCAGCCCCCCTCTCCCGGGGGGTTTCGGAAACACCATATATTTT. The chain couples TRBV4-2 to TRBJ1-3; D is possibly TRBD1 (5 bases). The CDR3 is 17 amino acids. CDR1 and CDR2 (germline): LGHNA, YNFKEQ. V gave up 4 bases and J gave up 4 bases, with 20 bases separating them.